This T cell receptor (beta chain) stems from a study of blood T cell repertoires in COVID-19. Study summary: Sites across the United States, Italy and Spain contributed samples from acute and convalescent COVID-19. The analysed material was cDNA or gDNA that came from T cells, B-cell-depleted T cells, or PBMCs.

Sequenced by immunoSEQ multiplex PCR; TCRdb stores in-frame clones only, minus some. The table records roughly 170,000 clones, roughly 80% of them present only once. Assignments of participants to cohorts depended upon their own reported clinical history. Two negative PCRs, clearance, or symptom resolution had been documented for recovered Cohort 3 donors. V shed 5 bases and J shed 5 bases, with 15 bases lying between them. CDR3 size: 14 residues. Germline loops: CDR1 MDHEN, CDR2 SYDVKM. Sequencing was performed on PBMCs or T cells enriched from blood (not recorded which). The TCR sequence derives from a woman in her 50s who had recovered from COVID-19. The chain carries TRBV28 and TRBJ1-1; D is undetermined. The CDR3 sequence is CASSGQGGRTEAFF. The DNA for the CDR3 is TGTGCCAGCAGTGGGCAAGGTGGGAGGACTGAAGCTTTCTTT.